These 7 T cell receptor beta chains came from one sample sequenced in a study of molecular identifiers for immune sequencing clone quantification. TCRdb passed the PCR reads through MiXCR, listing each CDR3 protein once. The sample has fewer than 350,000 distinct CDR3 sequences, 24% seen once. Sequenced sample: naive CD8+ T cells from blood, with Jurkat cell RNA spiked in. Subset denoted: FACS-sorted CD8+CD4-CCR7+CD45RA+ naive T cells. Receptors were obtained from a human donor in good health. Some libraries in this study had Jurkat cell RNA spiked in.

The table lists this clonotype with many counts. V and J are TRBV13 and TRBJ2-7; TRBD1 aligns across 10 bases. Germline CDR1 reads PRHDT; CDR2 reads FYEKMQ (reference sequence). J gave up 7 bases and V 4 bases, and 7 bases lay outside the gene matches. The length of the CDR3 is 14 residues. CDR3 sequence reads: CASSSRQGAGEQYF. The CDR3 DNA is TGTGCCAGCAGCTCACGACAGGGGGCGGGGGAGCAGTACTTC.

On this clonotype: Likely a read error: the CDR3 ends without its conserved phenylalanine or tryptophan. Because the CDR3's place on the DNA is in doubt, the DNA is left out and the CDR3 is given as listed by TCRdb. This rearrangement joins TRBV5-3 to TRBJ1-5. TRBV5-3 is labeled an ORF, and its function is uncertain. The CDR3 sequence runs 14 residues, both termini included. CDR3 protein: CASSLTVLGQPQQV.

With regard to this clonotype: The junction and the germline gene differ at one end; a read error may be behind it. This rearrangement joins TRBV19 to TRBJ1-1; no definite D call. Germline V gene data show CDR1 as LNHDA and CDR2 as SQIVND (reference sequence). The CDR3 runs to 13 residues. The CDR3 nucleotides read TGTGCCAGTAGTATTTCGACGGGTACTGGAGCTTTCTTT. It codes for CASSISTGTGAFF. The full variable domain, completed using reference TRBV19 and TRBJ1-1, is DGGITQSPKYLFRKEGQNVTLSCEQNLNHDAMYWYRQDPGQGLRLIYYSQIVNDFQKGDIAEGYSVSREKKESFPLTVTSAQKNPTAFYLCASSISTGTGAFFGQGTRLTVV.

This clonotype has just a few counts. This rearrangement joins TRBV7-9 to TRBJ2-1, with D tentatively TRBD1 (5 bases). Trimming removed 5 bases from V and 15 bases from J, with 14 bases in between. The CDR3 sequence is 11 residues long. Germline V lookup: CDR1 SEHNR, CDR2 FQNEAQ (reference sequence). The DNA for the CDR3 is TGTGCCAGCAGCGAGACAGACAAACCGTTCTTC. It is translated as CASSETDKPFF.

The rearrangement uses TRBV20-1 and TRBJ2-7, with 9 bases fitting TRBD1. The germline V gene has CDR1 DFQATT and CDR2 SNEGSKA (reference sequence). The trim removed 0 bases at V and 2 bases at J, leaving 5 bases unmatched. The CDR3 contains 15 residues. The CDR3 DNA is TGCAGTGCTAGAGAGCACAGGGGGCCCGCCTACGAGCAGTACTTC. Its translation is CSAREHRGPAYEQYF.

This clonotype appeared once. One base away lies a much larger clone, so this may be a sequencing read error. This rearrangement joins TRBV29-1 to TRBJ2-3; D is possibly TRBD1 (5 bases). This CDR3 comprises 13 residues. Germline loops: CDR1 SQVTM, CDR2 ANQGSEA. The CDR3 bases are TGCAGCGCTATGCCCACCTCCACAGGTACGCAGTATTTT. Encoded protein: CSAMPTSTGTQYF.

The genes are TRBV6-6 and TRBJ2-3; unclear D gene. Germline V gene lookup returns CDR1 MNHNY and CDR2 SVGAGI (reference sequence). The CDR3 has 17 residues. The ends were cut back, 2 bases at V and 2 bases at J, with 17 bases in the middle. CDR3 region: CASSYPRDVYYTDTQYF. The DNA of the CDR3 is TGTGCCAGCAGTTACCCGCGAGATGTCTACTACACAGATACGCAGTATTTT.